Below, 8 T cell receptor beta chains from the same sample are listed, as sequenced in a study of blood T cell repertoires in COVID-19. The table came from immunoSEQ multiplex PCR; TCRdb's copy has only in-frame clones and leaves some out. The sample shows about 200,000 clones, around 83% of them seen only once. Sequenced input: peripheral blood. The source of these receptors is an elderly woman with acute or convalescent COVID-19.

The V and J genes are TRBV7-8 and TRBJ1-2, with D possibly TRBD1 on 6 matching bases. Between the trimmed V and J ends, which lost 8 bases and 3 bases, there was a span of 10 bases. The germline gives CDR1 SGHVS, CDR2 FQNEAQ. The CDR3 loop spans 12 amino acids. CDR3 sequence reads: CASGQTDYGYTF. The CDR3 DNA sequence: TGTGCCAGCGGACAGACGGACTATGGCTACACCTTC.

This sequence joins TRBV2 and TRBJ1-1, with a tentative D call TRBD1 (5 bases). This CDR3 region has 13 residues. Trimming shortened V by 4 bases and J by 1 base, and 7 bases separated the two germline ends. From germline, CDR1 is SNHLY and CDR2 FYNNEI. The CDR3 DNA reads TGTGCCAGCAGTGTTCAGGGGAACACTGAAGCTTTCTTT. It encodes CASSVQGNTEAFF.

The CDR3 nucleotides read TGCAGCGTTGTCGGACTAGCGCCGAATGAGCAGTTCTTC. It specifies CSVVGLAPNEQFF. V is TRBV29-1 and J is TRBJ2-1, with TRBD2 matching over 9 bases. The V gene's germline CDR1 is SQVTM and CDR2 ANQGSEA. CDR3 length: 13 residues. Losses at the gene ends were 4 bases for V and 7 bases for J; bases not matched to a gene: 5.

V usage is TRBV27 and J usage is TRBJ2-5; D not resolved. In germline, CDR1 is MNHEY, CDR2 SMNVEV (reference sequence). The CDR3 is made up of 13 amino acids. V lost 4 bases, J lost 6 bases, and 12 bases lay in between. For the CDR3, the DNA is TGTGCCAGCAGTTCAGTGGAGAGGCAGACCCAGTACTTC. Its translation is CASSSVERQTQYF.

The chain couples TRBV25-1 to TRBJ2-2, with 7 nucleotides matching TRBD2. V shed 2 bases, J shed 4 bases, and the junction held 4 bases outside the gene matches. The CDR3 totals 15 residues. Germline values: CDR1 MGHDK, CDR2 SYGVNS. The CDR3 region is CASSEPGLPTGELFF. The CDR3 coding sequence is TGTGCCAGCAGTGAACCGGGACTACCCACCGGGGAGCTGTTTTTT. The entire variable domain, with the rest obtained from reference TRBV25-1 and TRBJ2-2, is as follows: EADIYQTPRYLVIGTGKKITLECSQTMGHDKMYWYQQDPGMELHLIHYSYGVNSTEKGDLSSESTVSRIRTEHFPLTLESARPSHTSQYLCASSEPGLPTGELFFGEGSRLTVL.

The chain carries TRBV4-3 and TRBJ2-2; D not resolved. V dropped 0 bases and J dropped 0 bases, with 5 bases sitting between them. CDR1 is LGHNA and CDR2 is YSLEER in the germline V gene. The CDR3 totals 15 residues. CDR3 in amino acids: CASSQEPANTGELFF. In DNA form, the CDR3 reads TGCGCCAGCAGCCAAGAACCAGCGAACACCGGGGAGCTGTTTTTT.

V and J are TRBV6-4 and TRBJ1-1; no reliable D call. Germline V gene sequence: CDR1 MRHNA, CDR2 SNTAGT. V shed 2 bases and J shed 7 bases, with 8 bases lying between them. The CDR3 has 12 amino acids. CDR3 loop: CASSDNGGEAFF. CDR3 nucleotides: TGTGCCAGCAGTGACAATGGAGGTGAAGCTTTCTTT.

The chain is built from TRBV30 and TRBJ1-5; 7 nucleotides agree with TRBD1. The CDR3 consists of 13 residues. Germline CDR1 and CDR2: GTSNPN and SVGIG (reference sequence). J gave up 1 base and V 4 bases, and 1 base lay outside the gene matches. This chain's CDR3 is CAWTGQSNQPQHF. DNA for the CDR3: TGTGCCTGGACGGGACAGAGCAATCAGCCCCAGCATTTT.